Each of the 20 T cell receptor beta chains below was sequenced from the same sample in a study of breast tumors, draining lymph nodes, adjacent tissues. Samples came from axillary lymph nodes draining the breast cancer. TCRdb re-called the multiplex PCR reads with MiXCR, one entry per CDR3 protein. The data hold around 300,000 distinct CDR3 sequences, with 30% to 35% observed a single time. The specimen sequenced was axillary lymph node tissue. The receptors derive from a female donor with breast cancer. Some clones in this sample may be carry-over from other donors' samples.

Points on this clonotype: The junction shows a germline mismatch at one end, possibly a read error. The chain is built from TRBV20-1 and TRBJ2-7; 8 nucleotides agree with TRBD1. The CDR3 totals 14 residues. CDR1 and CDR2 from the germline V gene are DFQATT and SNEGSKA (reference sequence). The CDR3 nucleotides read TGCAGTGCTGGAGACAGGGGCACCTCCTACGAGCAGTACTTC. This encodes CSAGDRGTSYEQYF.

As concerns this clonotype: A read error may explain this, as a much larger clone is one base away. The chain couples TRBV6-4 to TRBJ1-5; D gene ambiguous. CDR3 length: 14 residues. V lost 5 bases to trimming and J lost 2 bases, with 10 bases between them. From germline, CDR1 is MRHNA and CDR2 SNTAGT. For the CDR3, the DNA is TGTGCCAGCAGTCCCCAGGAGGGCAATCAGCCCCAGCATTTT. Its translation is CASSPQEGNQPQHF.

Remarks on this clonotype: A read error may explain this, as a much larger clone is one base away. V is TRBV6-4 and J is TRBJ2-7; no clear D gene. This CDR3 is 14 amino acids long. Germline lookup yields CDR1 MRHNA and CDR2 SNTAGT. V shed 2 bases and J shed 4 bases, with 12 bases lying between them. This CDR3 is CASSDLVLPYEQYF. Here the CDR3 DNA reads TGTGCCAGCAGTGACCTGGTACTCCCTTACGAGCAGTACTTC.

V is TRBV20-1 and J is TRBJ2-5; D might be TRBD2 (7 bases). Between the trimmed V and J ends, which lost 0 bases and 3 bases, there was a span of 23 bases. The V gene's germline CDR1 is DFQATT and CDR2 SNEGSKA (reference sequence). The CDR3 is made up of 18 amino acids. The CDR3 DNA is TGCAGTGCTAGAGATCCCGGACTAGGGGGGAGGCGAAAAGAGACCCAGTACTTC. It encodes CSARDPGLGGRRKETQYF.

In this sample, this clonotype turned up many times. The J gene is TRBJ2-3, the V gene TRBV19; perhaps TRBD1 as D (6 bases). Trimming took 7 bases from V and 0 from J, leaving 11 bases between them. The CDR3 is made up of 14 amino acids. CDR1 is LNHDA and CDR2 is SQIVND in the germline V gene (reference sequence). The CDR3 sequence is CASKRQGSTDTQYF. The CDR3 nucleotides read TGTGCCAGTAAGAGGCAGGGGAGCACAGATACGCAGTATTTT.

About this clonotype itself: It is likely a read error, because the conserved phenylalanine at the end of the CDR3 is missing. This chain joins TRBV9 and TRBJ2-2; 9 nucleotides align to TRBD2. After removal of 4 bases from V and 5 bases from J, the junction contained 15 bases not matched to a gene. The CDR3 consists of 18 residues. CDR1 and CDR2 (germline): SGDLS, YYNGEE. The CDR3 sequence: CASSQDILAGYLTGELFL. The CDR3, as DNA: TGTGCCAGCAGCCAAGATATTCTAGCGGGATATCTTACCGGGGAGCTGTTTCTT.

This clonotype was detected ten times or more. The chain has TRBV19 and TRBJ1-4; unclear D gene. Deletions cut 4 bases from V and 4 bases from J, with 16 bases between. The CDR3 sequence is 16 residues long. The V gene's germline CDR1 is LNHDA and CDR2 SQIVND (reference sequence). Written as DNA, the CDR3 is TGTGCCAGTAGTACGTCGGAGGGTAAGGATAATGAAAAACTGTTTTTT. The encoded protein is CASSTSEGKDNEKLFF. The variable domain in full, with the rest retrieved from reference TRBV19 and TRBJ1-4, is DGGITQSPKYLFRKEGQNVTLSCEQNLNHDAMYWYRQDPGQGLRLIYYSQIVNDFQKGDIAEGYSVSREKKESFPLTVTSAQKNPTAFYLCASSTSEGKDNEKLFFGSGTQLSVL.

This clonotype was seen ten or more times. The rearrangement joins TRBV29-1 to TRBJ1-5, with D hard to call. Looked up from germline, CDR1 is SQVTM and CDR2 is ANQGSEA. V was cut by 4 bases and J by 5 bases, with 15 bases left in between. This CDR3 is 14 amino acids long. In DNA form, the CDR3 reads TGCAGCGTTGTTCTATCAGAAGTAGATCAGCCCCAGCATTTT. This sequence encodes CSVVLSEVDQPQHF. The full variable domain, rest sourced from reference TRBV29-1 and TRBJ1-5, is SAVISQKPSRDICQRGTSLTIQCQVDSQVTMMFWYRQQPGQSLTLIATANQGSEATYESGFVIDKFPISRPNLTFSTLTVSNMSPEDSSIYLCSVVLSEVDQPQHFGDGTRLSIL.

Remarks on this clonotype: This may stem from a read error, because a much larger clone lies one nucleotide away. This chain links TRBV20-1 with TRBJ2-1; the D gene is possibly TRBD2 (6 bases). Germline V gene data show CDR1 as DFQATT and CDR2 as SNEGSKA (reference sequence). The CDR3 is 13 amino acids. The CDR3 nucleotides read TGCAGTGTGCAGCCGGGACTTAGGGCTGAGCAGCTCTTC. Protein sequence: CSVQPGLRAEQLF.

In its sample, this clonotype was seen many times. An end of the junction differs from the germline gene, which may be a read error. Here the CDR3 reads CASSPPGLLETQYF. The CDR3 nucleotides read TGTGCTAGCAGCCCTCCGGGACTACTAGAGACCCAGTACTTC. The J gene is TRBJ2-5, the V gene TRBV7-7; 7 nucleotides agree with TRBD2. The CDR3 loop spans 14 amino acids. The germline CDR1 and CDR2 sequences are SSHAT and FNYEAQ (reference sequence).

V gene TRBV20-1 combines with J gene TRBJ1-6; 9 nucleotides align to TRBD1. With V trimmed by 6 bases and J by 7 bases, 10 bases remained unmatched. CDR3 length equals 15 residues. CDR1 and CDR2 from the germline V gene are DFQATT and SNEGSKA (reference sequence). The DNA for the CDR3 is TGCAGTGCCAGCAGATGGGACAGGGACAATTCACCCCTCCACTTT. Amino acids: CSASRWDRDNSPLHF.

Details on this clonotype: Without the conserved terminal phenylalanine or tryptophan, this CDR3 likely stems from a read error. The chain has TRBV19 and TRBJ2-5; perhaps TRBD2 as D (6 bases). Germline V gene lookup returns CDR1 LNHDA and CDR2 SQIVND (reference sequence). The V end was cut by 4 bases, the J end by 7 bases, with 16 bases between. CDR3 length: 14 residues. CDR3 sequence (DNA): TGTGCCAGTAGTAGCGGGACTCCGAGGGGGACCCAGTACCTC. This codes for CASSSGTPRGTQYL.

This chain links TRBV10-3 with TRBJ2-1, with D possibly TRBD2 on 5 matching bases. The CDR3 covers 15 residues. Germline CDR1 is ENHRY and CDR2 is SYGVKD. The CDR3 reads CGISELASLGNEQFF. The CDR3 coding sequence is TGTGGGATCAGTGAGCTAGCCTCCCTGGGGAATGAGCAGTTCTTC.

This clonotype has at least ten counts. The CDR3 here is CAISPGLANTGELFF. The CDR3 DNA follows: TGTGCCATCAGCCCGGGACTAGCGAACACCGGGGAGCTGTTTTTT. The gene calls are TRBV10-3 and TRBJ2-2; 8 nucleotides match TRBD2. The V and J ends lost 6 bases and 0 bases, in that order; junction bases with no gene match: 3. The CDR3 sequence is 15 residues long. The V gene's germline CDR1 is ENHRY and CDR2 SYGVKD.

This clonotype appeared many times. The gene calls are TRBV11-2 and TRBJ2-1; D might be TRBD1 (5 bases). Germline V lookup: CDR1 SGHAT, CDR2 FQNNGV. The length of the CDR3 is 13 residues. The V gene lost 1 base and the J gene lost 7 bases, with 8 bases spanning the gap. Written as DNA, the CDR3 is TGTGCCAGCAGCTTAGCCGGACAAAATGAGCAGTTCTTC. This encodes CASSLAGQNEQFF.

The chain recombines TRBV28 with TRBJ1-3, with TRBD1 matching over 9 bases. V was pared by 5 bases and J by 5 bases, with 7 bases of the junction left unmatched. The CDR3 is made up of 15 amino acids. Germline values: CDR1 MDHEN, CDR2 SYDVKM. The CDR3 DNA follows: TGTGCCAGCAGTCCCGGGACAGGGAGACGAAACACCATATATTTT. It specifies CASSPGTGRRNTIYF.

Remarks on this clonotype: Given a much more abundant clone one base away, this may be a read error. The chain couples TRBV7-8 to TRBJ1-5; D ambiguous. The CDR3 is 19 residues long. V was clipped by 1 base and J by 5 bases, with 24 bases between them. Germline assignment: CDR1 SGHVS and CDR2 FQNEAQ. The CDR3 region is CASSLVGFGGLGSHQPQHF. The DNA for the CDR3 is TGTGCCAGCAGCTTAGTTGGATTTGGAGGTCTTGGTAGTCATCAGCCCCAGCATTTT. Complete variable domain (other parts from reference TRBV7-8 and TRBJ1-5): GAGVSQSPRYKVAKRGQDVALRCDPISGHVSLFWYQQALGQGPEFLTYFQNEAQLDKSGLPSDRFFAERPEGSVSTLKIQRTQQEDSAVYLCASSLVGFGGLGSHQPQHFGDGTRLSIL.

This clonotype showed up just once. The chain has TRBV9 and TRBJ1-1; D is undetermined. Germline V gene sequence: CDR1 SGDLS, CDR2 YYNGEE. There are 14 residues in the CDR3. Trimming left V 1 base short and J 0 bases short, with 7 bases between. The CDR3 spells CASSVNPMNTEAFF. CDR3 nucleotides: TGTGCCAGCAGCGTAAACCCCATGAACACTGAAGCTTTCTTT.

This clonotype was seen a handful of times. The J gene is TRBJ2-1, the V gene TRBV12-3 or TRBV12-4; D possibly uses TRBD1 or TRBD2 (5 bases each). The CDR3 loop spans 13 amino acids. V was clipped by 1 base and J by 15 bases, with 16 bases between them. The CDR3 DNA reads TGTGCCAGCAGTTTAGAGGGACCAAGTGGGCGGTTCTTC. Translating it yields CASSLEGPSGRFF.

As to this clonotype: One base away lies a much larger clone, so this may be a sequencing read error. The chain carries TRBV20-1 and TRBJ1-2, with 10 bases lining up with TRBD1. V was clipped by 3 bases and J by 2 bases; unmatched bases: 15. The CDR3 runs to 18 residues. Germline V gene data show CDR1 as DFQATT and CDR2 as SNEGSKA (reference sequence). CDR3 sequence reads: CSARGGGTGAGRNYGYTF. The CDR3 bases are TGCAGTGCTAGGGGCGGGGGGACAGGGGCTGGGAGGAACTATGGCTACACCTTC.